The clone carrying this TCR beta chain came up a few times. As yet, its antigen is unknown. The data are from a study of T cells in localized non-small cell lung cancer. TCRdb keeps only in-frame clones here, not all; method: immunoSEQ multiplex PCR. The table shows just over 2,500 clones, with 25% occurring only once. Whole-study findings and limits: Tumor samples were not multi-region, leaving intratumor heterogeneity unexcluded. There were a median roughly 62 of the top 100 tumor clones appearing in adjacent lung.

The germline V gene has CDR1 SGHRS and CDR2 YFSETQ. V gave up 2 bases and J gave up 8 bases, with 14 bases separating them. CDR3 length equals 14 residues. V and J are TRBV5-1 and TRBJ2-1; D gene unclear. This sequence was found in a man between 35 and 75 years old with stage II lung adenocarcinoma. This material consisted of normal lung tissue next to the tumor, taken before any cancer treatment. In DNA, the CDR3 is TGCGCCAGCAGCTTAGGATGGGTGGGTGATGAGCAGTTCTTC. It specifies CASSLGWVGDEQFF.